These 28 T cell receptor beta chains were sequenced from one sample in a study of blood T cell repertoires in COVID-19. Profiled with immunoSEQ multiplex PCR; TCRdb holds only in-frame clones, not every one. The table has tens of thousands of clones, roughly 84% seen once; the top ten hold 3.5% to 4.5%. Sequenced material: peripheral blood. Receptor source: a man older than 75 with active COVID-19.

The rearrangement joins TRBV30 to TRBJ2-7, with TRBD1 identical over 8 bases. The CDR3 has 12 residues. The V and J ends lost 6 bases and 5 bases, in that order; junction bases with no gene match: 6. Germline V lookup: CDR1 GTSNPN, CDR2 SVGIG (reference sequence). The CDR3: CACSGQVDEQYF. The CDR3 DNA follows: TGTGCCTGCTCGGGACAGGTTGACGAGCAGTACTTC.

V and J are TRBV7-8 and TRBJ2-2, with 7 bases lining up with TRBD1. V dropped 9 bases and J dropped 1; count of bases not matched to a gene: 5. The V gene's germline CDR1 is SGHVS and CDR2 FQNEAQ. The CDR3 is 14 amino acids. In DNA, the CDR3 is TGTGCCAGTTTCGGGACAGAGAACACCGGGGAGCTGTTTTTT. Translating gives CASFGTENTGELFF. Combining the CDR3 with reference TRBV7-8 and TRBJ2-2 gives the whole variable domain GAGVSQSPRYKVAKRGQDVALRCDPISGHVSLFWYQQALGQGPEFLTYFQNEAQLDKSGLPSDRFFAERPEGSVSTLKIQRTQQEDSAVYLCASFGTENTGELFFGEGSRLTVL.

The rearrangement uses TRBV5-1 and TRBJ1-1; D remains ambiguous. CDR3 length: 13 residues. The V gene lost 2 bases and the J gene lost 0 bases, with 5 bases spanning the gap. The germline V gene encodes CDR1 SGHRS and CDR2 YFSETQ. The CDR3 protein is CASSLLVNTEAFF. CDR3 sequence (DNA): TGCGCCAGCAGCTTACTGGTGAACACTGAAGCTTTCTTT.

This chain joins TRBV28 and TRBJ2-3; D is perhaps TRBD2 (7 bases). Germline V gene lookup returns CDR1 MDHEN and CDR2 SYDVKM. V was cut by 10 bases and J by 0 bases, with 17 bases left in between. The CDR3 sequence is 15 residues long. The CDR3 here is CATKGGGPSTDTQYF. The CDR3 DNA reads TGTGCCACCAAGGGCGGGGGCCCTAGCACAGATACGCAGTATTTT. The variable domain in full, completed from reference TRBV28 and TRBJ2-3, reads DVKVTQSSRYLVKRTGEKVFLECVQDMDHENMFWYRQDPGLGLRLIYFSYDVKMKEKGDIPEGYSVSREKKERFSLILESASTNQTSMYLCATKGGGPSTDTQYFGPGTRLTVL.

DNA of the CDR3: TGTGCCAGCAGCTTAACGACAGGGATATTGGTAACAAATGAGCAGTTCTTC. Amino acids: CASSLTTGILVTNEQFF. J is TRBJ2-1 and V is TRBV7-2, with TRBD1 identical over 7 bases. The CDR3 has 17 residues. Germline trimming cut 2 bases from V and 7 bases from J; bases unmatched to any gene: 14. The germline V gene encodes CDR1 SGHTA and CDR2 FQGNSA.

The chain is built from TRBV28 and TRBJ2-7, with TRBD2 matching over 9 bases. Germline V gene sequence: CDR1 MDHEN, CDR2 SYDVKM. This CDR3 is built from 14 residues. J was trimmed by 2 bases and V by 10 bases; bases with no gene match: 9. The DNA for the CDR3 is TGTGCCATTTCCGGGACTAGCCGCCCCTACGAGCAGTACTTC. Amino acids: CAISGTSRPYEQYF.

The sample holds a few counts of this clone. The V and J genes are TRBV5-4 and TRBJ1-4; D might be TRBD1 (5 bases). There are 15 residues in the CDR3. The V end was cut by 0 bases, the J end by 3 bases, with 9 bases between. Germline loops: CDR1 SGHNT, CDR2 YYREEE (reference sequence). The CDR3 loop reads CASSLVGGPNEKLFF. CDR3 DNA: TGTGCCAGCAGCTTGGTCGGGGGACCTAATGAAAAACTGTTTTTT.

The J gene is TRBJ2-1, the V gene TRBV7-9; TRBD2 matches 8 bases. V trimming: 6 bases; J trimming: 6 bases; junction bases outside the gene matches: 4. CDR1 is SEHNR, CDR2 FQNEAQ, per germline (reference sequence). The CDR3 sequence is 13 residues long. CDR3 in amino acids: CASSTAGVNEQFF. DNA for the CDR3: TGTGCCAGCAGTACAGCGGGAGTCAATGAGCAGTTCTTC.

For the CDR3, the DNA is TGCGCCAGCAGCTTGACGACAGGGACCGGGGAGCTGTTTTTT. It codes for CASSLTTGTGELFF. The chain recombines TRBV5-1 with TRBJ2-2, with TRBD1 matching over 7 bases. Germline V gives CDR1 SGHRS, CDR2 YFSETQ. This CDR3 has 14 amino acids. Trimming removed 1 base from V and 5 bases from J; junction bases left unmatched: 2.

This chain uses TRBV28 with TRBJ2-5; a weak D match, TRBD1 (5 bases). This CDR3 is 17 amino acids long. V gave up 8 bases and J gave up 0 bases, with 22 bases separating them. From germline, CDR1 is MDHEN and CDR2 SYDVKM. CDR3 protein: CASYLGLRQPYQETQYF. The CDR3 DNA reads TGTGCCAGCTACTTAGGATTAAGACAGCCGTACCAAGAGACCCAGTACTTC.

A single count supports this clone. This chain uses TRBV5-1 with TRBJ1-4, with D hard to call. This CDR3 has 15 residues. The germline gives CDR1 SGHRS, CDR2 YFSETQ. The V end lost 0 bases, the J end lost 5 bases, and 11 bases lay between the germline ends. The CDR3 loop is CASSLASGVNEKLFF. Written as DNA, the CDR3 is TGCGCCAGCAGCTTGGCCTCCGGGGTGAATGAAAAACTGTTTTTT. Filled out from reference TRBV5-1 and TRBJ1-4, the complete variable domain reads KAGVTQTPRYLIKTRGQQVTLSCSPISGHRSVSWYQQTPGQGLQFLFEYFSETQRNKGNFPGRFSGRQFSNSRSEMNVSTLELGDSALYLCASSLASGVNEKLFFGSGTQLSVL.

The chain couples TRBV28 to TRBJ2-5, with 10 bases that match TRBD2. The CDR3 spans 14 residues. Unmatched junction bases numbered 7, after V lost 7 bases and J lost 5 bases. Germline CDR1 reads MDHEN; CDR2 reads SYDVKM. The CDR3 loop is CASTPSGSRETQYF. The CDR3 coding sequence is TGTGCCAGCACTCCTAGCGGGAGCAGGGAGACCCAGTACTTC.

CDR3 sequence reads: CASMNREGNYGYTF. In DNA form, the CDR3 reads TGTGCCAGCATGAACAGGGAGGGTAACTATGGCTACACCTTC. V usage is TRBV2 and J usage is TRBJ1-2; D is perhaps TRBD1 (6 bases). The CDR3 is 14 residues long. V lost 7 bases and J 1 base, leaving 13 bases between the germline ends. Germline V lookup: CDR1 SNHLY, CDR2 FYNNEI. The full variable domain, its missing parts supplied by reference TRBV2 and TRBJ1-2, is EPEVTQTPSHQVTQMGQEVILRCVPISNHLYFYWYRQILGQKVEFLVSFYNNEISEKSEIFDDQFSVERPDGSNFTLKIRSTKLEDSAMYFCASMNREGNYGYTFGSGTRLTVV.

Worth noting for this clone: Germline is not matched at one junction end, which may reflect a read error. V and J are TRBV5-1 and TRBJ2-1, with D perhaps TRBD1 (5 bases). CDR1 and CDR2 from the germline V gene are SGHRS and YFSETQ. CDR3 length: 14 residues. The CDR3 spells CASRLDNSYNEQFF. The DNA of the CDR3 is TGCGCCAGCAGGTTGGACAACTCCTACAATGAGCAGTTCTTC. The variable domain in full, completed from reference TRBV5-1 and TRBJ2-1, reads KAGVTQTPRYLIKTRGQQVTLSCSPISGHRSVSWYQQTPGQGLQFLFEYFSETQRNKGNFPGRFSGRQFSNSRSEMNVSTLELGDSALYLCASRLDNSYNEQFFGPGTRLTVL.

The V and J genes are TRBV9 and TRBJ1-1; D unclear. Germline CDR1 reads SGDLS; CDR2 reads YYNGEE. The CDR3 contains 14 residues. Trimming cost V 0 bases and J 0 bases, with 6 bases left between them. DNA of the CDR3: TGTGCCAGCAGCGTAGGACTCATGAACACTGAAGCTTTCTTT. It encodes CASSVGLMNTEAFF.

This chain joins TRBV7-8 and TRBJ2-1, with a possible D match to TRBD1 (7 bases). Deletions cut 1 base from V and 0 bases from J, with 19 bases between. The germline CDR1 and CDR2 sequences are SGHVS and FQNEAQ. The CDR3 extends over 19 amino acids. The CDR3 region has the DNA TGTGCCAGCAGCTTAGTCCAGGGGGGCGACCCCAGCTCCTACAATGAGCAGTTCTTC. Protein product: CASSLVQGGDPSSYNEQFF.

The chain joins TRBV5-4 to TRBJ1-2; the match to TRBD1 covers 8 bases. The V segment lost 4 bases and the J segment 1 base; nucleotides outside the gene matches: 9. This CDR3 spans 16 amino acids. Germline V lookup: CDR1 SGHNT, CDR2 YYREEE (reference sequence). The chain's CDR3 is CASSRQQGGSNYGYTF. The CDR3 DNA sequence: TGTGCCAGCAGCCGTCAACAGGGGGGTAGTAACTATGGCTACACCTTC.

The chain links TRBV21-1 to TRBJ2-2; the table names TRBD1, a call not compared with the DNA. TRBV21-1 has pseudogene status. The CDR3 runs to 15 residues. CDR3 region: CASLLDRANTGELFF. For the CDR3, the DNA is TGTGCCAGTCTTCTGGACAGGGCGAACACCGGGGAGCTGTTTTTT.

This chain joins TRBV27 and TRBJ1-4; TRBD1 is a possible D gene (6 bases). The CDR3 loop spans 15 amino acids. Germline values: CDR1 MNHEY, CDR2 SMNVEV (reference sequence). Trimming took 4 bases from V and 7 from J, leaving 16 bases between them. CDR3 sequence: CASSSSGDVGEKLFF. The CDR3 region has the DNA TGTGCCAGCAGTTCCTCAGGGGATGTAGGTGAAAAACTGTTTTTT.

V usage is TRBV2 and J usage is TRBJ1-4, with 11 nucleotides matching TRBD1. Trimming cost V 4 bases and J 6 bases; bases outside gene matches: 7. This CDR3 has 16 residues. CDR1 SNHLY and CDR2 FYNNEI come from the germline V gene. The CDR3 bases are TGTGCCAGCAGTGCCCCCTCGGGACAGGGGGATGAAAAACTGTTTTTT. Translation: CASSAPSGQGDEKLFF.

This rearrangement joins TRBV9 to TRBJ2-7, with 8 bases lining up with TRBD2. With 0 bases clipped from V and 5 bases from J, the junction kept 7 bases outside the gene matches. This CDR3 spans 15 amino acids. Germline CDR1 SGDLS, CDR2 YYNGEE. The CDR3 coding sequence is TGTGCCAGCAGCGTAGCGGGAGGGCCTCTGAACGAGCAGTACTTC. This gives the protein CASSVAGGPLNEQYF.

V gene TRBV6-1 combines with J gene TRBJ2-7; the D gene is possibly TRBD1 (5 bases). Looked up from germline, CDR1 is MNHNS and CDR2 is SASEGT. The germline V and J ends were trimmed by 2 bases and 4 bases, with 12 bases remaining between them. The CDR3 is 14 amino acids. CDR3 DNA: TGTGCCAGCAGTGAAATGGAGACAGATTACGAGCAGTACTTC. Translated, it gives CASSEMETDYEQYF.

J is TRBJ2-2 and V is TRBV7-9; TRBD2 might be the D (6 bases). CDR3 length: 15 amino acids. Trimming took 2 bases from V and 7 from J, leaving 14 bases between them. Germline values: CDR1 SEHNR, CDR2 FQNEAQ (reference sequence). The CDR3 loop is CASSLSGAASGELFF. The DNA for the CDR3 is TGTGCCAGCAGCTTATCGGGAGCGGCAAGCGGGGAGCTGTTTTTT.

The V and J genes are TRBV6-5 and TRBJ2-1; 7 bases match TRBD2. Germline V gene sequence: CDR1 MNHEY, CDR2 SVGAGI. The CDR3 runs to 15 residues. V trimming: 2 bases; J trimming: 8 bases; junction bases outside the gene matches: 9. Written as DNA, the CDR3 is TGTGCCAGCAGTTACCGGAGCGGGGCGAGGTATGAGCAGTTCTTC. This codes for CASSYRSGARYEQFF.

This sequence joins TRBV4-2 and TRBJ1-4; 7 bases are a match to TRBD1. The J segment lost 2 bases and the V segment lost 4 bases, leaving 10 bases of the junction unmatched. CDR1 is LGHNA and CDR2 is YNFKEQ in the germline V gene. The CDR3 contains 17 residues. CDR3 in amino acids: CASSRMTGYSTNEKLFF. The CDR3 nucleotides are TGTGCCAGCAGCCGTATGACAGGGTATTCCACTAATGAAAAACTGTTTTTT.

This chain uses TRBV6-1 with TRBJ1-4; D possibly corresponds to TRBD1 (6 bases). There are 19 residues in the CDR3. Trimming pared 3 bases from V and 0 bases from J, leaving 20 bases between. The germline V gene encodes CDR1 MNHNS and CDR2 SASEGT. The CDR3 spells CASSDKPPGQVATNEKLFF. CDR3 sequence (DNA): TGTGCCAGCAGTGACAAACCTCCGGGACAAGTTGCAACTAATGAAAAACTGTTTTTT.

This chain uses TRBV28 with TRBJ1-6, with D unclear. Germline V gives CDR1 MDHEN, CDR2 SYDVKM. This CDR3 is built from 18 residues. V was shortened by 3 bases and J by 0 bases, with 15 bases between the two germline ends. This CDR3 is CASSFGGILSSYNSPLHF. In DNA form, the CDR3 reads TGTGCCAGCAGTTTTGGCGGAATCCTTAGCTCCTATAATTCACCCCTCCACTTT.

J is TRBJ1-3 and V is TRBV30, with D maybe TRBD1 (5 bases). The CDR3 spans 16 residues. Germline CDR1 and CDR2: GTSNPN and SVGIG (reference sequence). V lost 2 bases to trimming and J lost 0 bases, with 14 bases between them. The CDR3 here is CAWSPLLDSSGNTIYF. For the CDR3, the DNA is TGTGCCTGGAGTCCCCTCCTAGACAGCTCTGGAAACACCATATATTTT. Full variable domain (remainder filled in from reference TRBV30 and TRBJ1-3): SQTIHQWPATLVQPVGSPLSLECTVEGTSNPNLYWYRQAAGRGLQLLFYSVGIGQISSEVPQNLSASRPQDRQFILSSKKLLLSDSGFYLCAWSPLLDSSGNTIYFGEGSWLTVV.